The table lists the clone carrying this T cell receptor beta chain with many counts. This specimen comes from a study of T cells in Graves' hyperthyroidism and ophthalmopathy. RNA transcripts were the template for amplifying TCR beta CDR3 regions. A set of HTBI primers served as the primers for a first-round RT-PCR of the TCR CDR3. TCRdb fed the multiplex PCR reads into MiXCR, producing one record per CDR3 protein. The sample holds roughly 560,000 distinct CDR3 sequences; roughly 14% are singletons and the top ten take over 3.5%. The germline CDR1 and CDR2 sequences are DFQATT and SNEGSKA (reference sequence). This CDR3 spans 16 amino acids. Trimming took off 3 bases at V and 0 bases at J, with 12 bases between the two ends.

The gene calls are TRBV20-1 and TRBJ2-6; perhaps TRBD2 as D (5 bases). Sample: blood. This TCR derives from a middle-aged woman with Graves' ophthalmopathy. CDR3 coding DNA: TGCAGTGCTAGTGAGGGTCCAGTCTCTGGGGCCAACGTCCTGACTTTC. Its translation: CSASEGPVSGANVLTF.